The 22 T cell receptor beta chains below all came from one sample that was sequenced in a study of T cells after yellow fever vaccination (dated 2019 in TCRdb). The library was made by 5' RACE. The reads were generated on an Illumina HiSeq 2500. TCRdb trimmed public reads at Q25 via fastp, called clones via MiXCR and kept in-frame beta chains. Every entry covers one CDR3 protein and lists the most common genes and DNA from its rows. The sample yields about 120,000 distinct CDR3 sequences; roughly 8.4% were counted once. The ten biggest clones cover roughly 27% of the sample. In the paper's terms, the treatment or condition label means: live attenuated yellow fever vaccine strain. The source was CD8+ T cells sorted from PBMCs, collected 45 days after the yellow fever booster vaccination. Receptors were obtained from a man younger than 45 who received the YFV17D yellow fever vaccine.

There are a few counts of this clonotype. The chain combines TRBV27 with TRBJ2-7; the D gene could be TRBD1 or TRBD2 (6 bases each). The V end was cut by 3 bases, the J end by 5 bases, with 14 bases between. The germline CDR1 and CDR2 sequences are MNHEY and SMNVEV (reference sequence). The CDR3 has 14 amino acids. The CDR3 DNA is TGTGCCAGCAGTTTGGGGGGCGCGGGGCACGAGCAGTACTTC. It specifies CASSLGGAGHEQYF.

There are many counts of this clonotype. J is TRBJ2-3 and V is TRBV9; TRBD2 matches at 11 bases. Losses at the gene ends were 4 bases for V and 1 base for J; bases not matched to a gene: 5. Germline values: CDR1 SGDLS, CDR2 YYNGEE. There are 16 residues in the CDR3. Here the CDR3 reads CASSLAGGWGTDTQYF. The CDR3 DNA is TGTGCCAGCAGCCTAGCGGGAGGATGGGGCACAGATACGCAGTATTTT.

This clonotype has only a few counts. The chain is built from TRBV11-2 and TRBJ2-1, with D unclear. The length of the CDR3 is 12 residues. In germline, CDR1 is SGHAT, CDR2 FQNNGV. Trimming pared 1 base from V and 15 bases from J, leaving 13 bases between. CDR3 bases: TGTGCCAGCAGCTTAGTATCCCAGGTGGGGTTCTTC. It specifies CASSLVSQVGFF.

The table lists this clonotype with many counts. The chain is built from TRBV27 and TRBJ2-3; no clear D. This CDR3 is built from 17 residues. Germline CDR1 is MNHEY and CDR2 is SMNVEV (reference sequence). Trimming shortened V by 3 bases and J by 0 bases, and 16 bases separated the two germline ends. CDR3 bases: TGTGCCAGCAGTTTCGCAGGTCGTCCAATAAGCACAGATACGCAGTATTTT. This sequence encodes CASSFAGRPISTDTQYF.

The chain's CDR3 is CASSLFAMAGSGVPNIQYF. CDR3 bases: TGTGCCAGCAGTCTATTCGCGATGGCGGGGTCGGGGGTTCCGAACATTCAGTACTTC. The chain is built from TRBV27 and TRBJ2-4; D is possibly TRBD2 (6 bases). V lost 5 bases and J lost 7, with 30 bases in between. Germline V gene lookup returns CDR1 MNHEY and CDR2 SMNVEV (reference sequence). The CDR3 covers 19 residues.

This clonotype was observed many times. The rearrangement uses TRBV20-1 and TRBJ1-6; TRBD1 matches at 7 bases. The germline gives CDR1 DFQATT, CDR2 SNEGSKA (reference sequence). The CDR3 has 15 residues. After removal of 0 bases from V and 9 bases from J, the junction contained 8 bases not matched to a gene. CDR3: CSARDGAGGSSPLHF. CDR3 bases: TGCAGTGCTAGAGATGGAGCAGGGGGTAGTTCACCCCTCCACTTT.

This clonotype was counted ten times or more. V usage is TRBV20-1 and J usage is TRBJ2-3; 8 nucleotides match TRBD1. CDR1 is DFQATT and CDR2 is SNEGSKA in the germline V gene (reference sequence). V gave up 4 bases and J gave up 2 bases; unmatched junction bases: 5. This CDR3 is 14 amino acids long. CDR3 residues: CSATDREVTDTQYF. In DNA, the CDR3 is TGCAGTGCTACGGACAGGGAGGTCACAGATACGCAGTATTTT.

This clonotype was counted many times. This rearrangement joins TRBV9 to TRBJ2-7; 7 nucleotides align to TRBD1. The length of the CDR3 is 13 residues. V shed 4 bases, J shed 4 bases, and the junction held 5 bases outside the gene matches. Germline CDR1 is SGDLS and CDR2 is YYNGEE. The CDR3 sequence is CASSPAGGYEQYF. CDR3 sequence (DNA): TGTGCCAGCAGCCCAGCAGGGGGATACGAGCAGTACTTC. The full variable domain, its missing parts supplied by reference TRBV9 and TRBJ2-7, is DSGVTQTPKHLITATGQRVTLRCSPRSGDLSVYWYQQSLDQGLQFLIQYYNGEERAKGNILERFSAQQFPDLHSELNLSSLELGDSALYFCASSPAGGYEQYFGPGTRLTVT.

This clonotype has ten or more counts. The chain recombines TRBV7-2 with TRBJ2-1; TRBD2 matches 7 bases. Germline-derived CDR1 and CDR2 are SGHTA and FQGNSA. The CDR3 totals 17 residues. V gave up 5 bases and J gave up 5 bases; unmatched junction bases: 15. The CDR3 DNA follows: TGTGCCAGCAGCATCTCCTTAAGCGGGGCCCTTCACAATGAGCAGTTCTTC. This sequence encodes CASSISLSGALHNEQFF.

This chain's CDR3 is CASSLQGALDGGLDEQFF. CDR3 in DNA: TGTGCCAGCAGCTTACAGGGGGCGTTAGACGGCGGTCTCGATGAGCAGTTCTTC. This chain links TRBV7-3 with TRBJ2-1, with TRBD1 matching over 8 bases. Germline assignment: CDR1 SGHTA and CDR2 FQGTGA. Germline trimming cut 2 bases from V and 8 bases from J; bases unmatched to any gene: 17. The CDR3 spans 18 residues.

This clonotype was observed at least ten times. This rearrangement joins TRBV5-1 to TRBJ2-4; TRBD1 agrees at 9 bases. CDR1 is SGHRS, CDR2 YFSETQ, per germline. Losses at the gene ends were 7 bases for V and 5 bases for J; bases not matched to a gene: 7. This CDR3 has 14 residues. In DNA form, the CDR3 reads TGCGCCAGCGGGCCGGGACAGGGTCAAAACATTCAGTACTTC. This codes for CASGPGQGQNIQYF.

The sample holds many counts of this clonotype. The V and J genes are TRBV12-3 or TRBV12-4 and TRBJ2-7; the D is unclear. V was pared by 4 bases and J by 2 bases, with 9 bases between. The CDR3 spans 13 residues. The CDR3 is CASSSRIPYEQYF. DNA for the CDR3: TGTGCCAGCAGTTCACGAATCCCCTACGAGCAGTACTTC.

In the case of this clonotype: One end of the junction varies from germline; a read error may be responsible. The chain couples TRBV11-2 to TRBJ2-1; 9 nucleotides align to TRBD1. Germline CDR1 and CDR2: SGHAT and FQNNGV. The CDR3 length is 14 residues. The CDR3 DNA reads TGTGCCAGCAGCTACGGACAGGGGACGTATGAGCACTTCTTC. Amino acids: CASSYGQGTYEHFF.

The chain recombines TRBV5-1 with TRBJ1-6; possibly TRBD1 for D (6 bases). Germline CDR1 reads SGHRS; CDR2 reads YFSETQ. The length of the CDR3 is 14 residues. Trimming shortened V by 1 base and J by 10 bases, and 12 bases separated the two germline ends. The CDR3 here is CASSLSRGGSPLHF. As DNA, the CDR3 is TGCGCCAGCAGCTTGTCTCGGGGGGGCTCACCCCTCCACTTT.

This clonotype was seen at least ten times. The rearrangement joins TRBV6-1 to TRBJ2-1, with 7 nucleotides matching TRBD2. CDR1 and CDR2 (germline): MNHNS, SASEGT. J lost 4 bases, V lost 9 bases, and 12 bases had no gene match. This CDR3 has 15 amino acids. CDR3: CASPERGGLYNEQFF. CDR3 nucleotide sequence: TGTGCCAGTCCCGAGCGGGGTGGCCTATACAATGAGCAGTTCTTC.

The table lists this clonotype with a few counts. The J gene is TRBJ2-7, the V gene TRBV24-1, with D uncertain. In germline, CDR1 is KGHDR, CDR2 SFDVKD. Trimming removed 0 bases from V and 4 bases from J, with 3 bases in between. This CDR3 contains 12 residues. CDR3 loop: CATSDLGYEQYF. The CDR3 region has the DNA TGTGCCACCAGTGATTTGGGTTACGAGCAGTACTTC.

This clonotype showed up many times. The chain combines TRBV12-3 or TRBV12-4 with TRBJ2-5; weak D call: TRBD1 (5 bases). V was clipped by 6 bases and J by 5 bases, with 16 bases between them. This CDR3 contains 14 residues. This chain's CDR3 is CASSPQGVPETQYF. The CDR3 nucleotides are TGTGCCAGCAGCCCTCAGGGTGTGCCGGAGACCCAGTACTTC.

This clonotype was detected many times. The CDR3 sequence is CASRLYSSSYNEQFF. Here the CDR3 DNA reads TGTGCCAGCAGACTCTATAGTAGCTCCTACAATGAGCAGTTCTTC. The gene calls are TRBV28 and TRBJ2-1; D ambiguous. Germline values: CDR1 MDHEN, CDR2 SYDVKM. The V and J ends lost 6 bases and 0 bases respectively, with 12 bases between them. This CDR3 comprises 15 residues.

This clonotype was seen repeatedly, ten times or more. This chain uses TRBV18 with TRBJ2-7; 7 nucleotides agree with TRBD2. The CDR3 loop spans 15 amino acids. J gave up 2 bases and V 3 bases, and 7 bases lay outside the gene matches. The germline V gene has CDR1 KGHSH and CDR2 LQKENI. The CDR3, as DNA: TGTGCCAGCTCACCGAGCGGGAATTCAGCCTACGAGCAGTACTTC. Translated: CASSPSGNSAYEQYF.

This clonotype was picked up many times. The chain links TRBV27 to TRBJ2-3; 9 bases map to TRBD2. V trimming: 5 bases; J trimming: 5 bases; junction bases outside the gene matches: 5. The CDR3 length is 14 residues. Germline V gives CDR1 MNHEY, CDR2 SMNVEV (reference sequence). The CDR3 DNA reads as TGTGCCAGCAGTCACATAGCGGGAGTAGATACGCAGTATTTT. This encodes CASSHIAGVDTQYF.

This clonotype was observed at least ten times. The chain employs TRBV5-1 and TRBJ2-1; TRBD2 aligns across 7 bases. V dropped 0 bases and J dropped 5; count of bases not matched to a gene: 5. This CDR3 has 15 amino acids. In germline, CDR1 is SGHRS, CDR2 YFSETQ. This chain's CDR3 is CASSLASGANNEQFF. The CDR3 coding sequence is TGCGCCAGCAGCTTGGCTAGCGGCGCCAACAATGAGCAGTTCTTC.

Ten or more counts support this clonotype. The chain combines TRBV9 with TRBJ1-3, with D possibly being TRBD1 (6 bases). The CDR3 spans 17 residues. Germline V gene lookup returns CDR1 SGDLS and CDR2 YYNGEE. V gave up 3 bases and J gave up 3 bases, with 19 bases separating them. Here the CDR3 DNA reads TGTGCCAGCAGCGCGACAGGTGGGGCTATCGTTGGAAACACCATATATTTT. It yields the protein CASSATGGAIVGNTIYF.